This T cell receptor beta chain was observed in a study of blood T cells in healthy people across ages. A J-beta primer mix and a sample-barcoded 5' primer were used in a second PCR of about 7 to 12 cycles. TCRdb reprocessed the 5' RACE reads with MiXCR, giving one entry per CDR3 protein. This sample yields approximately 690,000 distinct CDR3 sequences, of which under 70% are seen a single time; 30% to 40% belongs to the top ten. This CDR3 is built from 15 residues. Germline assignment: CDR1 MGHRA and CDR2 YSYEKL. Between the trimmed V and J ends, which lost 1 base and 6 bases, there was a span of 14 bases.

The chain couples TRBV4-1 to TRBJ2-3; D uncertain. The sample consisted of blood. The receptor was derived from a man aged 60-69 years in good health. The CDR3 sequence is CASSQGYGPMDTQYF. CDR3 in DNA: TGCGCCAGCAGCCAAGGCTACGGCCCCATGGATACGCAGTATTTT.